The present T cell receptor beta chain was sequenced within a study of post-analysis software for immune sequencing data. For the study at large: Patients had relapsing-remitting, secondary progressive or progressive-relapsing multiple sclerosis; some lacked subtype.

The germline V gene encodes CDR1 SEHNR and CDR2 FQNEAQ (reference sequence). CDR3 length equals 16 residues. Trimming took 6 bases from V and 2 from J, leaving 17 bases between them. This clonotype was detected only a few times. The antigen remains unidentified. The authors incorporated unique molecular identifiers into the TCR beta cDNA libraries. Between roughly 0.95 and 10 million T cells gave rise to some 520,000 cDNA molecules. A single record per CDR3 protein comes from TCRdb applying MiXCR to the PCR reads. The sample contains approximately 440,000 distinct CDR3 sequences, 40% to 55% of which appear only once. Points from the study as a whole: Patients carried five TRBV segments more frequently than controls did, and TRBV5-6, TRBV5-1 and TRBV20-1 were among them. By F measure, strong co-clustering occurred among samples prepared in the same batch.

This sequence originates from a girl aged 5-17 years with multiple sclerosis. The chain links TRBV7-9 to TRBJ2-1, with D unresolved. Sample: blood. CDR3 sequence (DNA): TGTGCCAGCAGACCATTGGGTTTGAACCCCTACAATGAGCAGTTCTTC. Amino acids: CASRPLGLNPYNEQFF.